This TCR beta chain was documented in a study of cytomegalovirus exposure and HLA in healthy donors. On the study more broadly: The 120 or so validation repertoires used a platform that matched the one used for the 550 to 800 first-cohort repertoires, as a later analysis reported. Whole-study results and caveats: Cytomegalovirus-associated TCR beta chains were listed, numbering 150 to 200. Researchers reported that a few CMV-associated chains were confirmed in vitro as CMV antigen-specific. In the approximately 120 validation repertoires, a later analysis found that first-cohort TCR clusters tended to co-occur.

In regard to this clone: The antigen is not known.

This CDR3 has 15 amino acids. The germline gives CDR1 MDHEN, CDR2 SYDVKM. Losses at the gene ends were 5 bases for V and 6 bases for J; bases not matched to a gene: 6. Here immunoSEQ multiplex PCR was the method, and the copy in TCRdb shows in-frame clones only, minus some. The table lists 120,000 or so clones, more than 95% of them singletons. The sequencing sample was made of PBMCs. The chain has TRBV28 and TRBJ2-2, with 10 bases identical to TRBD1. The origin of this receptor is a man aged 18 to 30 in good health and CMV-seronegative. The DNA for the CDR3 is TGTGCCAGCAGTCCATCCGGGACAGGGGCCGGGGAGCTGTTTTTT. Amino acid sequence: CASSPSGTGAGELFF.